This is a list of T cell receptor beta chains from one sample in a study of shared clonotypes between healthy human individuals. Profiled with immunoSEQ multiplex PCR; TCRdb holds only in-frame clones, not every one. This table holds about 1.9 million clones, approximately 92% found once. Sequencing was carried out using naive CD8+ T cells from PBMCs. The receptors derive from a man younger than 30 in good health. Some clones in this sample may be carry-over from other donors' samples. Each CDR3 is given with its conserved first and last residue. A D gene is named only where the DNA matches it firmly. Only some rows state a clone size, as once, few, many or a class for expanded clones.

CDR3 DNA: TGTGCCAGCAGCTTAGGACCAACCGGGACAGGGTATAACGAGCAGTACTTC
CDR3 protein: CASSLGPTGTGYNEQYF
V gene: TRBV11-1
D gene: TRBD1
J gene: TRBJ2-7
clone size: .

CDR3 DNA: TGCGCCAGCAGCCCAACCTGGGGACTAGCGGGCCACGAGCAGTACTTC
CDR3 protein: CASSPTWGLAGHEQYF
V gene: TRBV4-1
D gene: TRBD2
J gene: TRBJ2-7
clone size: .

CDR3 DNA: TGTGCCAGCAGCTTGAATTTTCTCGGGACATCTAATGAAAAACTGTTTTTT
CDR3 protein: CASSLNFLGTSNEKLFF
V gene: TRBV7-9
D gene: .
J gene: TRBJ1-4
clone size: .

CDR3 DNA: TGTGCCAGCAAAGGGCACCGGGACAGGGCCTCAGATGAGCAGTTCTTC
CDR3 protein: CASKGHRDRASDEQFF
V gene: TRBV28
D gene: TRBD1
J gene: TRBJ2-1
clone size: .

CDR3 DNA: TGTGCCAGCAGCCCCCGGGGACTAGCGGGTAGCACCGGGGAGCTGTTTTTT
CDR3 protein: CASSPRGLAGSTGELFF
V gene: TRBV7-9
D gene: TRBD2
J gene: TRBJ2-2
clone size: .

CDR3 DNA: TGTGCCAGCAGCGGACAGGGGGGCAGGGGCCACGAGCAGTACTTC
CDR3 protein: CASSGQGGRGHEQYF
V gene: TRBV9
D gene: TRBD1
J gene: TRBJ2-7
clone size: .

CDR3 DNA: TGTGCCAGCAGCTTAGTGGACAGTCAGTTGGGCTATGGCTACACCTTC
CDR3 protein: CASSLVDSQLGYGYTF
V gene: TRBV7-8
D gene: .
J gene: TRBJ1-2
clone size: .

CDR3 DNA: TGTGCCAGCAGCGTAGGGGACAGTCGGTTCACTGAAGCTTTCTTT
CDR3 protein: CASSVGDSRFTEAFF
V gene: TRBV9
D gene: TRBD1
J gene: TRBJ1-1
clone size: .

CDR3 DNA: TGTGCCAGCAACCTACAGGGAAGCACCGGGGAGCTGTTTTTT
CDR3 protein: CASNLQGSTGELFF
V gene: TRBV9
D gene: .
J gene: TRBJ2-2
clone size: .

CDR3 DNA: TGTGCCAGCAGCCGGGACAGCTTCTACGAGCAGTACTTC
CDR3 protein: CASSRDSFYEQYF
V gene: TRBV5-6
D gene: TRBD1
J gene: TRBJ2-7
clone size: few

CDR3 DNA: TGTGCCAGCAGAGTCCGACAGGGGGACGCTGGGGAGCTGTTTTTT
CDR3 protein: CASRVRQGDAGELFF
V gene: TRBV5-5
D gene: TRBD1
J gene: TRBJ2-2
clone size: .

CDR3 DNA: TGTGCCAGCAGCGATACAGGGGGCGGAGGCTACACCTTC
CDR3 protein: CASSDTGGGGYTF
V gene: TRBV11-1
D gene: TRBD1
J gene: TRBJ1-2
clone size: .

CDR3 DNA: TGTGCCAGCAGCGTGGGACCTGGCACTGAAGCTTTCTTT
CDR3 protein: CASSVGPGTEAFF
V gene: TRBV9
D gene: .
J gene: TRBJ1-1
clone size: .

CDR3 DNA: TGCAGCGTTGCCCGGACAGGGAGTAGTGGTGCAGATACGCAGTATTTT
CDR3 protein: CSVARTGSSGADTQYF
V gene: TRBV29-1
D gene: TRBD1
J gene: TRBJ2-3
clone size: .

CDR3 DNA: TGTGCCAGCAGTTGGACCCGCGGGGGTACGGGGGAGACCCAGTACTTC
CDR3 protein: CASSWTRGGTGETQYF
V gene: TRBV28
D gene: TRBD2
J gene: TRBJ2-5
clone size: .

CDR3 DNA: TGTGCCAGCAGTCTCGGTCCAAACTACGAGCAGTACTTC
CDR3 protein: CASSLGPNYEQYF
V gene: TRBV2
D gene: .
J gene: TRBJ2-7
clone size: .

CDR3 DNA: TGCGCCAGCAGCCCCCGGGACAGGGGAAGGTCTGGAAACACCATATATTTT
CDR3 protein: CASSPRDRGRSGNTIYF
V gene: TRBV4-3
D gene: TRBD1
J gene: TRBJ1-3
clone size: .

CDR3 DNA: TGTGCCAGCAGCTTAGATAGGGGACCGTCCTACAATGAGCAGTTCTTC
CDR3 protein: CASSLDRGPSYNEQFF
V gene: TRBV7-2
D gene: .
J gene: TRBJ2-1
clone size: .

CDR3 DNA: TGTGCCAGCACCAACCGGCTAGGCTACACCTTC
CDR3 protein: CASTNRLGYTF
V gene: TRBV5-5
D gene: .
J gene: TRBJ1-2
clone size: .

CDR3 DNA: TGTGCCAGCAGCCCTACAGGGGGCCGTCAGCCCCAGCATTTT
CDR3 protein: CASSPTGGRQPQHF
V gene: TRBV27
D gene: TRBD1
J gene: TRBJ1-5
clone size: .

CDR3 DNA: TGTGCCAGCAGTGAATCGAAAAGGCGGGAGCGAGGTACCGGGGAGCTGTTTTTT
CDR3 protein: CASSESKRRERGTGELFF
V gene: TRBV25-1
D gene: TRBD2
J gene: TRBJ2-2
clone size: .

CDR3 DNA: TGTGCCAGCAGCTTAGTCGGGGGGCAGGGCAATCAGCCCCAGCATTTT
CDR3 protein: CASSLVGGQGNQPQHF
V gene: TRBV7-8
D gene: .
J gene: TRBJ1-5
clone size: few

CDR3 DNA: TGTGCCAGCAGCTTCTCAGGGGGCTTGACTGAAGCTTTCTTT
CDR3 protein: CASSFSGGLTEAFF
V gene: TRBV5-4
D gene: TRBD1
J gene: TRBJ1-1
clone size: .

CDR3 DNA: TGTGCCAGCAGCGTAGAGGGGAGGGCGAATGAGCAGTTCTTC
CDR3 protein: CASSVEGRANEQFF
V gene: TRBV9
D gene: TRBD2
J gene: TRBJ2-1
clone size: .

CDR3 DNA: TGTGCCAGCAGCTTGGACAGTCTCCCTGGAAACACCATATATTTT
CDR3 protein: CASSLDSLPGNTIYF
V gene: TRBV7-6
D gene: .
J gene: TRBJ1-3
clone size: .

CDR3 DNA: TGTGCCAGCAGCTGGAGACTAGCGGGACAGTACAATGAGCAGTTCTTC
CDR3 protein: CASSWRLAGQYNEQFF
V gene: TRBV5-4
D gene: TRBD2
J gene: TRBJ2-1
clone size: once

CDR3 DNA: TGTGCCAGCAGCGGTAGCGGGCTCCAAGAGACCCAGTACTTC
CDR3 protein: CASSGSGLQETQYF
V gene: TRBV9
D gene: TRBD2
J gene: TRBJ2-5
clone size: .

CDR3 DNA: TGCAGCGCCTGGACAGGGGGCGAGAATAAAGAGACCCAGTACTTC
CDR3 protein: CSAWTGGENKETQYF
V gene: TRBV29-1
D gene: TRBD1
J gene: TRBJ2-5
clone size: once

CDR3 DNA: TGTGCCAGCAGTCCCCGGATAGGGTGGGCCACTGAAGCTTTCTTT
CDR3 protein: CASSPRIGWATEAFF
V gene: TRBV6-6
D gene: .
J gene: TRBJ1-1
clone size: .